These T cell receptor beta chains were read from a single sample in a study of blood T cell repertoires in COVID-19. TCRdb's table, derived via immunoSEQ multiplex PCR, lists solely in-frame clones and lacks some. The sample has about 200,000 clones; roughly 80% are singletons. The material sequenced was peripheral blood. Receptors originate from a woman older than 75 with acute or convalescent COVID-19. Both conserved end residues are part of each CDR3. A D gene is named only where the DNA matches it firmly. Some rows mark clone size as missing; the rest say once, few, many or name a class of expanded clone.

d_gene: -
abundance: -
v_gene: TRBV27
len: 16
j_gene: TRBJ1-6
CDR3nt: TGTGCCAGCAGTTTACTGACGGGACAAATAGGATCACCCCTCCACTTT
CDR3aa: CASSLLTGQIGSPLHF

d_gene: TRBD1
abundance: -
v_gene: TRBV5-1
len: 17
j_gene: TRBJ2-1
CDR3nt: TGCGCCAGCAGCTGGCCCCCGGGACAGGGTTTAGGGAATGAGCAGTTCTTC
CDR3aa: CASSWPPGQGLGNEQFF

d_gene: TRBD1
abundance: -
v_gene: TRBV7-8
len: 16
j_gene: TRBJ2-7
CDR3nt: TGTGCCAGCAGCTTAAATGTTCGGGACAGTTCCTACGAGCAGTACTTC
CDR3aa: CASSLNVRDSSYEQYF

d_gene: TRBD2
abundance: once
v_gene: TRBV5-1
len: 18
j_gene: TRBJ2-6
CDR3nt: TGCGCCAGCAGCCCGCCGGGACTAGCGGGATCTGGGGCCAACGTCCTGACTTTC
CDR3aa: CASSPPGLAGSGANVLTF

d_gene: -
abundance: once
v_gene: TRBV3-1/TRBV3-2
len: 15
j_gene: TRBJ2-3
CDR3nt: TGTGCCAGCAGCCAAGTTGCTAGCATCAGGAATACGCAGTATTTT
CDR3aa: CASSQVASIRNTQYF

d_gene: TRBD1
abundance: -
v_gene: TRBV7-6
len: 15
j_gene: TRBJ1-2
CDR3nt: TGTGCCAGCAGCTTGGAACAGGGGGCCCTCTATGGCTACACCTTC
CDR3aa: CASSLEQGALYGYTF

d_gene: TRBD2
abundance: -
v_gene: TRBV19
len: 15
j_gene: TRBJ2-7
CDR3nt: TGTGCCAGTAGTATCTTGCCAGGGAGGGCCTACGAGCAGTACTTC
CDR3aa: CASSILPGRAYEQYF

d_gene: TRBD2
abundance: -
v_gene: TRBV10-1
len: 17
j_gene: TRBJ2-4
CDR3nt: TGCGCCAGTACTGCCGGGACTAGGTCCGCAGCCAAAAACATTCAGTACTTC
CDR3aa: CASTAGTRSAAKNIQYF

d_gene: -
abundance: -
v_gene: TRBV25-1
len: 12
j_gene: TRBJ1-2
CDR3nt: TGTGCCAGCAGTCAGGGGAACTATGGCTACACCTTC
CDR3aa: CASSQGNYGYTF

d_gene: -
abundance: -
v_gene: TRBV6-5
len: 14
j_gene: TRBJ1-1
CDR3nt: TGTGCCAGCAGACCCCTGGGAGGGTTCACTGAAGCTTTCTTT
CDR3aa: CASRPLGGFTEAFF

d_gene: TRBD1
abundance: -
v_gene: TRBV10-1
len: 21
j_gene: TRBJ1-6
CDR3nt: TGCGCCAGCAGGGAGAAGTTAACCGGGACAGAGGGGCCTAGCTGTAATTCACCCCTCCACTTT
CDR3aa: CASREKLTGTEGPSCNSPLHF

d_gene: -
abundance: many
v_gene: TRBV14
len: 13
j_gene: TRBJ2-2
CDR3nt: TGTGCCAGCAGCCAAGTATTGAGTTGGGAGCTGTTTTTT
CDR3aa: CASSQVLSWELFF

d_gene: -
abundance: many
v_gene: TRBV11-3
len: 13
j_gene: TRBJ2-1
CDR3nt: TGTGCCAGCAGCTTAGGTGGGGGGAATGAGCAGTTCTTC
CDR3aa: CASSLGGGNEQFF

d_gene: TRBD2
abundance: -
v_gene: TRBV2
len: 15
j_gene: TRBJ2-7
CDR3nt: TGTGCCAGCAGTGAAGAGCGGGGCGAACTCTACGAGCAGTACTTC
CDR3aa: CASSEERGELYEQYF

d_gene: TRBD1
abundance: few
v_gene: TRBV15
len: 17
j_gene: TRBJ1-4
CDR3nt: TGTGCCACCAGCAGAGAAGGAATCTGGACAGGGATCGAAAAACTGTTTTTT
CDR3aa: CATSREGIWTGIEKLFF

d_gene: -
abundance: -
v_gene: TRBV2
len: 13
j_gene: TRBJ2-5
CDR3nt: TGTGCCAGCAGTGAAGGCGGTCAAGAGACCCAGTACTTC
CDR3aa: CASSEGGQETQYF

d_gene: -
abundance: few
v_gene: TRBV28
len: 15
j_gene: TRBJ1-2
CDR3nt: TGTGCCGTGTATTACATGGGGCGAGCTCTGGGCGGCTACACCTTC
CDR3aa: CAVYYMGRALGGYTF

d_gene: -
abundance: -
v_gene: TRBV7-9
len: 15
j_gene: TRBJ1-4
CDR3nt: TGTGCCAGCAGCTTAGTCACAGATGGTAATGAAAAACTGTTTTTT
CDR3aa: CASSLVTDGNEKLFF

d_gene: TRBD1
abundance: few
v_gene: TRBV27
len: 17
j_gene: TRBJ1-1
CDR3nt: TGTGCCAGCAGTTTTCGACCCCCCGGGACAGTAAGTGCTGAAGCTTTCTTT
CDR3aa: CASSFRPPGTVSAEAFF

d_gene: -
abundance: -
v_gene: TRBV28
len: 13
j_gene: TRBJ1-2
CDR3nt: TGTGCCAGCACCACGACGGGAACCGGCGGCTACACCTTC
CDR3aa: CASTTTGTGGYTF

d_gene: TRBD2
abundance: -
v_gene: TRBV15
len: 18
j_gene: TRBJ2-7
CDR3nt: TGTGCCACCAGCAGAGACCCTCCACTAGCGGGGTCCCCCTACGAGCAGTACTTC
CDR3aa: CATSRDPPLAGSPYEQYF

d_gene: TRBD1
abundance: few
v_gene: TRBV18
len: 17
j_gene: TRBJ1-3
CDR3nt: TGTGCCAGCTCACCACCGTATGGGACAGACTCTGGAAACACCATATATTTT
CDR3aa: CASSPPYGTDSGNTIYF

d_gene: TRBD2
abundance: -
v_gene: TRBV18
len: 15
j_gene: TRBJ2-2
CDR3nt: TGTGCCAGTCGTGATAGCGGGAGGGCGACCGGGGAGCTGTTTTTT
CDR3aa: CASRDSGRATGELFF

d_gene: TRBD2
abundance: -
v_gene: TRBV5-6
len: 16
j_gene: TRBJ2-1
CDR3nt: TGTGCCAGCAACCCAGCCGGACTAGCGGGCCCCAATGAGCAGTTCTTC
CDR3aa: CASNPAGLAGPNEQFF

d_gene: TRBD2
abundance: -
v_gene: TRBV11-2
len: 16
j_gene: TRBJ2-2
CDR3nt: TGTGCCAGCAGCTTAGCAGCGGGGGGGAACACCGGGGAGCTGTTTTTT
CDR3aa: CASSLAAGGNTGELFF

d_gene: TRBD1
abundance: -
v_gene: TRBV29-1
len: 13
j_gene: TRBJ2-1
CDR3nt: TGCAGCGTGGGGACAGGAATCTACAATGAGCAGTTCTTC
CDR3aa: CSVGTGIYNEQFF

d_gene: -
abundance: -
v_gene: TRBV28
len: 14
j_gene: TRBJ2-5
CDR3nt: TGTGCCAGCACCCCCCTGGGGCAGGGGAGACTCCAGTACTTC
CDR3aa: CASTPLGQGRLQYF

d_gene: -
abundance: -
v_gene: TRBV28
len: 17
j_gene: TRBJ1-5
CDR3nt: TGTGCCAGCAGGGACAACGGAGTATCTCGAATCAATCAGCCCCAGCATTTT
CDR3aa: CASRDNGVSRINQPQHF

d_gene: -
abundance: -
v_gene: TRBV6-6
len: 12
j_gene: TRBJ2-2
CDR3nt: TGTGCCAGCAGTTACTCTGGGCAGGGGCTGTTTTTT
CDR3aa: CASSYSGQGLFF

d_gene: -
abundance: -
v_gene: TRBV19
len: 14
j_gene: TRBJ2-2
CDR3nt: TGTGCCAGTAAATCCGGGGTGAACACCGGGGAGCTGTTTTTT
CDR3aa: CASKSGVNTGELFF

d_gene: -
abundance: once
v_gene: TRBV3-1/TRBV3-2
len: 17
j_gene: TRBJ2-1
CDR3nt: TGTGCCAGCAGCCCGATCCATGCGGGCCCTTCCCGGAATGAGCAGTTCTTC
CDR3aa: CASSPIHAGPSRNEQFF

d_gene: -
abundance: -
v_gene: TRBV5-4
len: 17
j_gene: TRBJ1-1
CDR3nt: TGTGCCAGCAGCACCAGCGGGGGGGCGCATATCAACTTTGAAGCTTTCTTT
CDR3aa: CASSTSGGAHINFEAFF

d_gene: TRBD1
abundance: -
v_gene: TRBV5-1
len: 13
j_gene: TRBJ2-7
CDR3nt: TGCGCCAGCACTCGGACAGGTGCCTACGAGCAGTACTTC
CDR3aa: CASTRTGAYEQYF

d_gene: -
abundance: -
v_gene: TRBV11-2
len: 13
j_gene: TRBJ2-7
CDR3nt: TGTGCCAGCACCCCAGGGGTAGGGCCCGAGCAGTACTTC
CDR3aa: CASTPGVGPEQYF

d_gene: TRBD2
abundance: -
v_gene: TRBV3-1/TRBV3-2
len: 13
j_gene: TRBJ2-7
CDR3nt: TGTGCCAGCAGCCAATTGGGAGGGCACGAGCAGTACTTC
CDR3aa: CASSQLGGHEQYF

d_gene: -
abundance: many
v_gene: TRBV19
len: 12
j_gene: TRBJ2-1
CDR3nt: TGTGCCAGTAGTAGAAGCGACCGTGAGCAGTTCTTC
CDR3aa: CASSRSDREQFF

d_gene: TRBD2
abundance: -
v_gene: TRBV6-5
len: 14
j_gene: TRBJ2-7
CDR3nt: TGTGCCAGCAGCCGCGGGGGTAGCTCCTACGAGCAGTACTTC
CDR3aa: CASSRGGSSYEQYF

d_gene: TRBD2
abundance: few
v_gene: TRBV5-4
len: 15
j_gene: TRBJ2-5
CDR3nt: TGTGCCAGCACCACGACTAGCGGGGCCCAAGAGACCCAGTACTTC
CDR3aa: CASTTTSGAQETQYF

d_gene: TRBD1
abundance: -
v_gene: TRBV6-4
len: 17
j_gene: TRBJ2-7
CDR3nt: TGTGCCAGCAGGCCTCCTAGTCCCAGGGGGCCTTCCTACGAGCAGTACTTC
CDR3aa: CASRPPSPRGPSYEQYF

d_gene: TRBD1
abundance: -
v_gene: TRBV2
len: 15
j_gene: TRBJ1-4
CDR3nt: TGTGCCAGCAGTGAAGACAGGGGGAATCTGGAAAAACTGTTTTTT
CDR3aa: CASSEDRGNLEKLFF

d_gene: -
abundance: -
v_gene: TRBV28
len: 13
j_gene: TRBJ2-1
CDR3nt: TGTGCCAGCAGTTCCCCAGACTACAATGAGCAGTTCTTC
CDR3aa: CASSSPDYNEQFF

d_gene: TRBD1
abundance: few
v_gene: TRBV12-3/TRBV12-4
len: 13
j_gene: TRBJ1-5
CDR3nt: TGTGCCAGCAGCACGACAGGGTTTCAGCCCCAGCATTTT
CDR3aa: CASSTTGFQPQHF

d_gene: -
abundance: -
v_gene: TRBV5-1
len: 15
j_gene: TRBJ2-1
CDR3nt: TGCGCCAGCAGCTTGCCTCGGGGACTTTACAGTGAGCAGTTCTTC
CDR3aa: CASSLPRGLYSEQFF

d_gene: -
abundance: -
v_gene: TRBV5-1
len: 14
j_gene: TRBJ2-6
CDR3nt: TGCGCCAGCAGCGAAGCGCAGGGGGCCAACGTCCTGACTTTC
CDR3aa: CASSEAQGANVLTF

d_gene: -
abundance: -
v_gene: TRBV21-1
len: 15
j_gene: TRBJ2-1
CDR3nt: TGTGCCAGCAGCAAAGGGACAGGGTGTTACAATGAGCAGTTCTTC
CDR3aa: CASSKGTGCYNEQFF

d_gene: -
abundance: -
v_gene: TRBV15
len: 15
j_gene: TRBJ2-7
CDR3nt: TGTGCCACCAGCAGAGGAGGTAGCCGCGTCCACGAGCAGTACTTC
CDR3aa: CATSRGGSRVHEQYF

d_gene: -
abundance: -
v_gene: TRBV28
len: 13
j_gene: TRBJ2-7
CDR3nt: TGTGCCAGCAGATTTTCCGTCAGGGACGAGCAGTACTTC
CDR3aa: CASRFSVRDEQYF

d_gene: TRBD1
abundance: many
v_gene: TRBV5-1
len: 16
j_gene: TRBJ2-2
CDR3nt: TGCGCCAGCAGCTTGGAAGGGGGCGGCCTGACCGGGGAGCTGTTTTTT
CDR3aa: CASSLEGGGLTGELFF

d_gene: -
abundance: -
v_gene: TRBV6-1
len: 16
j_gene: TRBJ2-5
CDR3nt: TGTGCCAGCAGTGGAACCGTTGTCTGGGGGCCGGAGACCCAGTACTTC
CDR3aa: CASSGTVVWGPETQYF

d_gene: -
abundance: -
v_gene: TRBV3-1/TRBV3-2
len: 13
j_gene: TRBJ2-7
CDR3nt: TGTGCCAGCAGCCAAGATCCGGGACTCGAGCAGTACTTC
CDR3aa: CASSQDPGLEQYF

d_gene: TRBD2
abundance: -
v_gene: TRBV6-5
len: 13
j_gene: TRBJ2-3
CDR3nt: TGTGCCAGCAAGCGGGGGGGCACAGATACGCAGTATTTT
CDR3aa: CASKRGGTDTQYF

d_gene: -
abundance: few
v_gene: TRBV3-1/TRBV3-2
len: 15
j_gene: TRBJ2-5
CDR3nt: TGTGCCAGCAGCCAAGACAGGGGATCGATCCGGGCCCAGTACTTC
CDR3aa: CASSQDRGSIRAQYF

d_gene: TRBD1
abundance: once
v_gene: TRBV3-1/TRBV3-2
len: 16
j_gene: TRBJ2-7
CDR3nt: TGTGCCAGCAGCTGGTCGGGACAGGGGGCGGCGGACGAGCAGTACTTC
CDR3aa: CASSWSGQGAADEQYF

d_gene: -
abundance: few
v_gene: TRBV11-3
len: 17
j_gene: TRBJ2-1
CDR3nt: TGTGCCAGCAGCTTAGCATCTCCAGGTTTTTCCTACAATGAGCAGTTCTTC
CDR3aa: CASSLASPGFSYNEQFF

d_gene: -
abundance: -
v_gene: TRBV5-1
len: 12
j_gene: TRBJ2-1
CDR3nt: TGCGCCAGCAGCTTGGACAGCCTTGAGCAGTTCTTC
CDR3aa: CASSLDSLEQFF

d_gene: TRBD1
abundance: -
v_gene: TRBV5-1
len: 15
j_gene: TRBJ1-4
CDR3nt: TGCGCCAGCAGCTTGGAGGGACAGTATAATGAAAAACTGTTTTTT
CDR3aa: CASSLEGQYNEKLFF

d_gene: -
abundance: few
v_gene: TRBV7-8
len: 15
j_gene: TRBJ2-7
CDR3nt: TGTGCCAGCAGCTTAGGGCAGGGGCCCTCCTACGAGCAGTACTTC
CDR3aa: CASSLGQGPSYEQYF